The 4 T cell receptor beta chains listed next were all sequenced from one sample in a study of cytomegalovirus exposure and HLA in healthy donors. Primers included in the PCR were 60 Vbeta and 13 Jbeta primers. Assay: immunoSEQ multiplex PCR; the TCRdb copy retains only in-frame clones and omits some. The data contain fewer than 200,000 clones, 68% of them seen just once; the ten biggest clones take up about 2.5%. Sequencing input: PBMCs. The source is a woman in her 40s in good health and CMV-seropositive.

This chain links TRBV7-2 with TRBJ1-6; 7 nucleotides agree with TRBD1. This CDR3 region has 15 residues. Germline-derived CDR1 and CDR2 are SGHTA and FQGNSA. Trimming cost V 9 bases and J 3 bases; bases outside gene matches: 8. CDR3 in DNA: TGTGCCAGTTCCCCTGCAGGGGGCTATAATTCACCCCTCCACTTT. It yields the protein CASSPAGGYNSPLHF.

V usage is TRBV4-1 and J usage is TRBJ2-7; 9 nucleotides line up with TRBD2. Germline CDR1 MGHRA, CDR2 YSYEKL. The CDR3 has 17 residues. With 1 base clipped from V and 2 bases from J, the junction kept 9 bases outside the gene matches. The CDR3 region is CASSQANLAGATYEQYF. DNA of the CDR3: TGCGCCAGCAGCCAAGCGAATTTAGCGGGGGCCACCTACGAGCAGTACTTC.

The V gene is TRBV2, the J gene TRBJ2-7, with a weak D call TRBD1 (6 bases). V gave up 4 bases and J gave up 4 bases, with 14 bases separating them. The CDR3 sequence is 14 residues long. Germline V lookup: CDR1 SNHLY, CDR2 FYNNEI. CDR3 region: CASSVVGAVYEQYF. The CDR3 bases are TGTGCCAGCAGTGTAGTGGGGGCTGTATACGAGCAGTACTTC.

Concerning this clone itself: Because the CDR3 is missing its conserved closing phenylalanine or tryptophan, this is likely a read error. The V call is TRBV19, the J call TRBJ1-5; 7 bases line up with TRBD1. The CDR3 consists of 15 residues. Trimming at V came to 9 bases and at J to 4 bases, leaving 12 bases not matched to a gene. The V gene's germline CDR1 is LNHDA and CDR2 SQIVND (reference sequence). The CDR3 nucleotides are TGTGCCAGCGATACCGAACAGGGGTATAATCAGCCCCAGCATCTT. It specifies CASDTEQGYNQPQHL.